The entry below gives a single T cell receptor beta chain sequence along with its context. The target of this receptor is not known. Within one base of it there is no much larger clone, and no base qualities were kept. This record belongs to a study of tissue T cells after allogeneic stem cell transplantation (dated by TCRdb to between 2020 and 2023). Study-wide context: Over a three-year period, a research-autopsy study prospectively enrolled over 5 adult allo-HCT recipients who had steroid-refractory GVHD. The human arm was a prospective observational study without blinding or randomization. All GVHD patients received grafts from donors, several unmodified and three CD34-selected to deplete T cells. Pre-transplant PBMCs were of recipient origin and were available from roughly 5 GVHD patients. Gastrointestinal GVHD was present in all GVHD patients, several lines of GVHD-directed therapy were administered to all GVHD patients, and skin involvement was additionally present in about five GVHD patients. TCR beta repertoires were profiled across many tissues obtained from research autopsies of patients with and without GVHD, as well as in mouse models of GVHD. For viably preserved blood and marrow, CD3+ T cells were flow-sorted when cell numbers allowed, whereas DNA was extracted directly from smaller samples. Broader findings and caveats from the paper: Within patients, how anatomically similar tissues were was a major factor shaping TCR repertoire composition, regardless of disease or transplant status. Sampling depth was acknowledged as a limitation, and the patient cohort was both small and clinically heterogeneous. In both patients and mice, T cells from blood and spleen picked up only a limited part of the TCR repertoire that was detected in tissues. Not many T cell clones showed up in more than one patient, yet clustering based on motifs uncovered repertoire signatures that were shared across patients in a tissue-specific way. The study did not determine which tissue TCRs were alloreactive or antigen-specific, and some clones might have been persisting host cells.

Reading the label with the study, this specimen's time point is: recipient (host-origin) PBMCs collected before allo-HCT. The library relied on the immunoSEQ multiplex PCR assay. Adaptive Biotechnologies performed TCRbeta CDR3 sequencing at survey depth and reported CDR3 sequences, V/J genes, productive frequency, and template counts. TCR beta CDR3 regions were amplified from genomic DNA instead of RNA. The authors' analysis ran thus. Jensen-Shannon divergence served to quantify pairwise repertoire overlap between tissues, with 0 meaning identical and 1 meaning complete divergence. Tissues were grouped by single-linkage agglomerative hierarchical clustering of pairwise JSD values, and the clustering results were shown as dendrograms. All patient samples were analyzed with GLIPH2 using simulation_depth 1000, kmer_min_depth 3 and cdr3_length_cutoff 8, and only groups containing more than two unique CDR3s were kept. A standardized tissue-overlap score was calculated by extrapolating Jaccard GLIPH-group overlap across patients to a standard repertoire size of 1000 clones. Associations of diversity with clinical or experimental variables used linear mixed-effect models with tissue fixed effects and individual random effects. Entries here come from immuneACCESS through TCRdb and include only in-frame sequences with V and J called. Some clones fail to appear in such tables; in the studies checked, an unresolved V gene covers under half of the shortfall, and the cause of the remainder is unknown. V and J calls and clone size are as listed in that table; D and trimming were resolved from the DNA. The sample profile shows around 40,000 clones; approximately 92% of them were found once. About 3.8% of the sample goes to the ten largest clones.

Source: blood, taken before transplantation. The source of this sequence is a woman aged 35-75 years who later had graft-versus-host disease after an allogeneic stem cell transplant.

The encoded CDR3 is CASKGEVDTEAFF. The DNA is as follows: TGTGCCAGTAAAGGAGAAGTCGACACTGAAGCTTTCTTT. In this chain, TRBV19 is recombined with TRBJ1-1; there is no confident call for the D gene. As encoded in the germline V gene (reference sequence), CDR1 is LNHDA while CDR2 is SQIVND. V drops 7 bases and J drops 3 bases, leaving 12 bases in between. Inclusive of the bounding cysteine and phenylalanine, the CDR3 is 13 residues long. Of the read, only the CDR3 DNA is kept; its 39 bases are in frame from base 1.